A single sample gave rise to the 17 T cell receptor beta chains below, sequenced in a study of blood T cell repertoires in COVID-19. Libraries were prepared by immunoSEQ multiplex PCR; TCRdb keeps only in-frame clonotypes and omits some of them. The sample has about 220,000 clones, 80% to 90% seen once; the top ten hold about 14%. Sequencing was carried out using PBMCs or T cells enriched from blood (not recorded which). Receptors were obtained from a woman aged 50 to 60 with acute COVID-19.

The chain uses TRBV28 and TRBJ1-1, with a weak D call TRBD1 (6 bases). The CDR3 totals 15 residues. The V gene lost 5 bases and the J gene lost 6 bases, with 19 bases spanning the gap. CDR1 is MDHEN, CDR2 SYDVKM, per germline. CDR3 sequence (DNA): TGTGCCAGCAGTGCCCCGACAGGAAGGGAAGCTGAAGCTTTCTTT. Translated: CASSAPTGREAEAFF.

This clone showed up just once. The CDR3, as DNA: TGTGCCAGCAGTTACGGCAGGGACTATGGCTACACCTTC. Translated, it gives CASSYGRDYGYTF. This chain uses TRBV6-5 with TRBJ1-2; TRBD1 might be the D (5 bases). V lost 2 bases, J lost 3 bases, and 7 bases lay in between. This CDR3 has 13 amino acids. From germline, CDR1 is MNHEY and CDR2 SVGAGI.

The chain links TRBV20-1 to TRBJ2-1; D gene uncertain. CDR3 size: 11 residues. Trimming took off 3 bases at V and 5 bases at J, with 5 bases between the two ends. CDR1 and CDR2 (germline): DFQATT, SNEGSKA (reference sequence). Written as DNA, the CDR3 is TGCAGTGCTAGGAGTGACAATGAGCAGTTCTTC. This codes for CSARSDNEQFF.

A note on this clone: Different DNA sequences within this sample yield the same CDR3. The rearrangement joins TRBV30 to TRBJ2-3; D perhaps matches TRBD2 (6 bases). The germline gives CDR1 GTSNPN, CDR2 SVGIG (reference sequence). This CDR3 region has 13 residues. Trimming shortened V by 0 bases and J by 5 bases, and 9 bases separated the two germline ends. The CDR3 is CAWSVGGGDTQYF. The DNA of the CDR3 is TGTGCCTGGAGTGTGGGGGGTGGAGATACGCAGTATTTT.

The CDR3 sequence: CASSLLQGVGEKLFF. DNA of the CDR3: TGTGCCAGCAGTTTACTTCAGGGTGTCGGGGAAAAACTGTTTTTT. The J gene is TRBJ1-4, the V gene TRBV27, with a weak D call TRBD1 (5 bases). In germline, CDR1 is MNHEY, CDR2 SMNVEV (reference sequence). This CDR3 has 15 amino acids. V was cut by 2 bases and J by 8 bases, with 15 bases left in between.

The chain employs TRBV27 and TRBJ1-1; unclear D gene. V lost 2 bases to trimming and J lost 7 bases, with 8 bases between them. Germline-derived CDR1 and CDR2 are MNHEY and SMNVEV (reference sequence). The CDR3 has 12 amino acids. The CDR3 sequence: CASSLPPGEAFF. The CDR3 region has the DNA TGTGCCAGCAGTTTACCCCCGGGTGAAGCTTTCTTT.

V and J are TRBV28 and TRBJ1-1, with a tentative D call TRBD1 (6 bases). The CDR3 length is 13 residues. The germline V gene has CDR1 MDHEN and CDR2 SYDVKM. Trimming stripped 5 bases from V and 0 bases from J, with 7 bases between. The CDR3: CASSQGMNTEAFF. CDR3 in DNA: TGTGCCAGCAGTCAGGGGATGAACACTGAAGCTTTCTTT. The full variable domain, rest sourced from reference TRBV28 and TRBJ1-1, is DVKVTQSSRYLVKRTGEKVFLECVQDMDHENMFWYRQDPGLGLRLIYFSYDVKMKEKGDIPEGYSVSREKKERFSLILESASTNQTSMYLCASSQGMNTEAFFGQGTRLTVV.

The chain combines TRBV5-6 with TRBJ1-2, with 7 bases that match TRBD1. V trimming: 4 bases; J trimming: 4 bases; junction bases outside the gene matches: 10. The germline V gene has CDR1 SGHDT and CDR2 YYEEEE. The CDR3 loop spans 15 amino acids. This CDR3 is CASSKESQGVYGYTF. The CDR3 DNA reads TGTGCCAGCAGCAAAGAATCCCAGGGGGTCTATGGCTACACCTTC.

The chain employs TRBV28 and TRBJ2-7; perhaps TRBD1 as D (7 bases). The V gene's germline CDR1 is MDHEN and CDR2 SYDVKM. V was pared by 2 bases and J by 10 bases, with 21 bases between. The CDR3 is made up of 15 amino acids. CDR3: CASSLVNAGQGGQYF. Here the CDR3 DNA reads TGTGCCAGCAGTTTAGTGAACGCGGGACAAGGGGGCCAGTACTTC.

The CDR3 DNA follows: TGTGCCAGCTCACCCTTTACTATTGGGCAGGGTGGCTCCGAGCAGTACTTC. Amino acids: CASSPFTIGQGGSEQYF. This chain joins TRBV18 and TRBJ2-7; tentative D call: TRBD1 (5 bases). Germline CDR1 and CDR2: KGHSH and LQKENI. V was pared by 3 bases and J by 6 bases, with 24 bases between. This CDR3 contains 17 residues.

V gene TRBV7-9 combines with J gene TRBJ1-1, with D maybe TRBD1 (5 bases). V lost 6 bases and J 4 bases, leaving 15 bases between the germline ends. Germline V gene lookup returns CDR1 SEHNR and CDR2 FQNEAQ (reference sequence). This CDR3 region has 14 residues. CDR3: CASRSPTVRTEAFF. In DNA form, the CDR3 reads TGTGCCAGCAGATCCCCGACAGTTCGCACTGAAGCTTTCTTT.

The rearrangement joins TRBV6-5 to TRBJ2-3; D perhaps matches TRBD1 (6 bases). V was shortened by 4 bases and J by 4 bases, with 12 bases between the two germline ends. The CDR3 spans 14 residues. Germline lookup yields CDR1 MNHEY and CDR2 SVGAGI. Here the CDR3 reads CASSSYRGSDTQYF. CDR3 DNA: TGTGCCAGCAGTTCTTATAGGGGGTCAGATACGCAGTATTTT.

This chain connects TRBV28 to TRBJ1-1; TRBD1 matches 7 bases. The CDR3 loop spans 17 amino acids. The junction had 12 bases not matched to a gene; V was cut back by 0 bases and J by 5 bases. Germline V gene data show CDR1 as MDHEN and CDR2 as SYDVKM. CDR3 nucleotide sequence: TGTGCCAGCAGTTTATGGGCCCCCAACAGGGGAGGAACTGAAGCTTTCTTT. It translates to CASSLWAPNRGGTEAFF. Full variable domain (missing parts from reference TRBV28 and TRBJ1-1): DVKVTQSSRYLVKRTGEKVFLECVQDMDHENMFWYRQDPGLGLRLIYFSYDVKMKEKGDIPEGYSVSREKKERFSLILESASTNQTSMYLCASSLWAPNRGGTEAFFGQGTRLTVV.

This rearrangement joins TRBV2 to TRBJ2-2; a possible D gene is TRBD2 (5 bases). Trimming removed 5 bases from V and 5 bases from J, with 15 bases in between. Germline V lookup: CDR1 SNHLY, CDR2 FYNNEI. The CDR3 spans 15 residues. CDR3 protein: CASSSTGLGTGELFF. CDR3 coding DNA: TGTGCCAGCAGTTCGACCGGACTGGGGACCGGGGAGCTGTTTTTT.

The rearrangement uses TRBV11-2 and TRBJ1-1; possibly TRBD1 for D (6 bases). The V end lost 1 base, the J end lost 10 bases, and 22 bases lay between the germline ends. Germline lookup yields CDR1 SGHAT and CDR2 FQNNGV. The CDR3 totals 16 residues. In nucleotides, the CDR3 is TGTGCCAGCAGCTTAGTTGCTGGCTACAGGGAAGGTAGAGCTTTCTTT. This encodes CASSLVAGYREGRAFF. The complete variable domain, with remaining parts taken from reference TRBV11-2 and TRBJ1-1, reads EAGVAQSPRYKIIEKRQSVAFWCNPISGHATLYWYQQILGQGPKLLIQFQNNGVVDDSQLPKDRFSAERLKGVDSTLKIQPAKLEDSAVYLCASSLVAGYREGRAFFGQGTRLTVV.

The CDR3, as DNA: TGTGCCAGCAGCGTAGCGGGGGCTAGCGGGATTGGCACAGATACGCAGTATTTT. Residues: CASSVAGASGIGTDTQYF. The chain joins TRBV9 to TRBJ2-3; 9 bases line up with TRBD2. CDR3 size: 18 residues. Trimming removed 0 bases from V and 1 base from J; junction bases left unmatched: 9. Germline values: CDR1 SGDLS, CDR2 YYNGEE.

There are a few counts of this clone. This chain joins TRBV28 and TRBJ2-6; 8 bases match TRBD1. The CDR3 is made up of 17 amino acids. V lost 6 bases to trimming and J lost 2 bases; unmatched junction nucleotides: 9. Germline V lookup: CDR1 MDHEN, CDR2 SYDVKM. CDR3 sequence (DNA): TGTGCCAGCAGCCCCATTTCAGGGGGCGCTGGGGCCAACGTCCTGACTTTC. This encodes CASSPISGGAGANVLTF. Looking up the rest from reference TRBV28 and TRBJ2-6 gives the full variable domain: DVKVTQSSRYLVKRTGEKVFLECVQDMDHENMFWYRQDPGLGLRLIYFSYDVKMKEKGDIPEGYSVSREKKERFSLILESASTNQTSMYLCASSPISGGAGANVLTFGAGSRLTVL.